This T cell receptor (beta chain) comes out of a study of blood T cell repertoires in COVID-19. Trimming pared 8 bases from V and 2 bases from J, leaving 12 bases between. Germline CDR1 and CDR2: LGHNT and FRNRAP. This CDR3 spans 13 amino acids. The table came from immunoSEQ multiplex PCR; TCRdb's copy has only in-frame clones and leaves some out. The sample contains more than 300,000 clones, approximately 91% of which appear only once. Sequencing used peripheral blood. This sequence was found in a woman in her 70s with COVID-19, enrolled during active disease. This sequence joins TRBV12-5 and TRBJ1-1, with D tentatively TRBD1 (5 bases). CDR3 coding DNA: TGTGCTAGTCTTGCAGGGCGCAACACTGAAGCTTTCTTT. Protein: CASLAGRNTEAFF.